Listed below are T cell receptor beta chains from one sample, sequenced in a study of blood T cell repertoires in COVID-19. Produced via immunoSEQ multiplex PCR; TCRdb's table is partial and in-frame only. The sample carries under 200,000 clones, roughly nine tenths recorded once. The sequenced sample consisted of peripheral blood. The receptor source for this set is a woman aged 55-69 years with COVID-19, enrolled during active disease. The CDR3 runs from the conserved cysteine through the conserved F or W. The D gene is left open where the match is weak. Expanded clones get a size class; other rows say once, few or many, or leave the size out.

>TRBJ1-4|TRBD1|TRBV18|once
CASSPAQGDNEKLFF
TGTGCCAGCTCACCGGCGCAGGGGGACAATGAAAAACTGTTTTTT
>TRBJ2-1|TRBD1|TRBV18|-
CASSPGTGGVRSYNEQFF
TGTGCCAGCTCACCGGGGACAGGTGGGGTACGTAGCTACAATGAGCAGTTCTTC
>TRBJ2-1|TRBD1|TRBV7-3|-
CASSLYEGAAEQFF
TGTGCCAGCAGCTTATACGAGGGGGCTGCTGAGCAGTTCTTC
>TRBJ1-3|-|TRBV27|-
CASRRVLGGTIYF
TGTGCCAGCAGGCGAGTTTTGGGGGGCACCATATATTTT
>TRBJ2-7|TRBD1|TRBV6-5|once
CASSRTGLTYEQYF
TGTGCCAGCAGCAGGACAGGGTTAACCTACGAGCAGTACTTC
>TRBJ1-6|TRBD1|TRBV5-1|few
CASSSRFTGTGDNSPLHF
TGCGCCAGCAGCTCCCGATTCACCGGGACAGGGGATAATTCACCCCTCCACTTT
>TRBJ1-4|TRBD1|TRBV5-1|-
CASSVGQGELFF
TGCGCCAGCAGCGTGGGACAGGGTGAACTGTTTTTT
>TRBJ1-5|-|TRBV4-3|-
CASSQDRGENQPQHF
TGCGCCAGCAGCCAAGATCGCGGGGAAAATCAGCCCCAGCATTTT
>TRBJ1-6|TRBD1|TRBV23-1|-
CASSQSPPGTGRNSPLHF
TGCGCCAGCAGTCAATCGCCCCCAGGGACAGGGAGGAATTCACCCCTCCACTTT
>TRBJ1-1|TRBD1|TRBV29-1|-
CSARTGGAIEAFF
TGCAGCGCCCGGACAGGGGGCGCGATTGAAGCTTTCTTT
>TRBJ1-1|-|TRBV14|few
CASSRGAPMETEAFF
TGTGCCAGCAGCAGGGGCGCCCCTATGGAAACTGAAGCTTTCTTT
>TRBJ2-1|TRBD2|TRBV18|-
CASSPPISGVYNEQFF
TGTGCCAGCTCACCACCGATCAGCGGGGTATACAATGAGCAGTTCTTC
>TRBJ1-1|TRBD1|TRBV18|-
CASSPGTGITEAFF
TGTGCCAGCTCACCAGGGACAGGGATCACTGAAGCTTTCTTT
>TRBJ2-7|-|TRBV28|-
CASTPGSPSLVEQYF
TGTGCCAGCACTCCCGGGTCCCCGAGTCTCGTGGAGCAGTACTTC
>TRBJ2-1|-|TRBV29-1|-
CSATAGSNYNEQFF
TGCAGCGCTACAGCCGGGAGCAATTACAATGAGCAGTTCTTC
>TRBJ1-1|-|TRBV5-1|-
CASSTRTKNTEAFF
TGCGCCAGCAGCACCCGCACTAAAAACACTGAAGCTTTCTTT
>TRBJ2-1|TRBD2|TRBV23-1|-
CASSPGTRHNEQFF
TGCGCCAGCAGCCCCGGGACTAGACACAATGAGCAGTTCTTC
>TRBJ2-7|-|TRBV28|-
CASSWGRGHEQYF
TGTGCCAGCAGTTGGGGCAGGGGCCACGAGCAGTACTTC
>TRBJ1-4|-|TRBV28|-
CASSLPQGREKLFF
TGTGCCAGCAGTTTACCCCAGGGTAGGGAAAAACTGTTTTTT
>TRBJ1-6|-|TRBV5-1|once
CASRLNYRNSPLHF
TGCGCCAGCAGACTAAATTACAGGAATTCACCCCTCCACTTT
>TRBJ2-5|TRBD2|TRBV7-7|-
CASSRGTSGVPSTKTQYF
TGTGCTAGCAGCCGCGGGACTAGCGGGGTTCCCAGCACTAAGACCCAGTACTTC
>TRBJ2-7|TRBD2|TRBV10-3|few
CAISDSGRTSYEQYF
TGTGCCATCAGTGATAGCGGGAGGACCTCCTACGAGCAGTACTTC
>TRBJ2-7|TRBD2|TRBV28|once
CASSLLIAGNYEQYF
TGTGCCAGCAGTCTTCTCATAGCGGGGAACTACGAGCAGTACTTC
>TRBJ2-1|TRBD2|TRBV14|-
CASSQIRGRDNEQFF
TGTGCCAGCAGCCAAATTAGAGGGAGGGACAATGAGCAGTTCTTC
>TRBJ1-2|TRBD1|TRBV24-1|-
CATSPGQANYGYTF
TGTGCCACCAGTCCAGGACAGGCTAACTATGGCTACACCTTC
>TRBJ2-7|TRBD2|TRBV27|-
CASSGGGHEQYF
TGTGCCAGCTCGGGCGGGGGACACGAGCAGTACTTC
>TRBJ2-5|-|TRBV7-2|-
CASSSTGGLETQYF
TGTGCCAGCAGCTCGACGGGGGGCCTGGAGACCCAGTACTTC
>TRBJ2-7|TRBD1|TRBV5-6|-
CASGPTGAIYEQYF
TGTGCCAGCGGACCGACAGGGGCTATCTACGAGCAGTACTTC
>TRBJ1-1|-|TRBV2|once
CASSEDRLNTEAFF
TGTGCCAGCAGTGAAGACAGGCTGAACACTGAAGCTTTCTTT
>TRBJ2-5|-|TRBV12-3/TRBV12-4|-
CASSLYRVETQYF
TGTGCCAGCAGTTTGTACAGGGTAGAGACCCAGTACTTC
>TRBJ1-2|-|TRBV6-5|-
CASSYSQGSGYTF
TGTGCCAGCAGTTACTCGCAGGGCAGTGGCTACACCTTC
>TRBJ2-7|TRBD1|TRBV19|-
CASSIDRSKGQPYEQYF
TGTGCCAGTAGTATAGATAGGTCGAAGGGACAGCCCTACGAGCAGTACTTC
>TRBJ2-7|-|TRBV7-3|-
CASSATQDYEQYF
TGTGCCAGCAGCGCCACACAGGACTACGAGCAGTACTTC
>TRBJ2-1|TRBD2|TRBV9|-
CASSVEAGGLENEQFF
TGTGCCAGCAGCGTAGAAGCGGGAGGGCTGGAGAATGAGCAGTTCTTC
>TRBJ2-2|-|TRBV5-4|-
CASSSDRYTGELFF
TGTGCCAGCAGCTCCGACAGGTACACCGGGGAGCTGTTTTTT
>TRBJ2-1|-|TRBV6-2/TRBV6-3|-
CASSSDYEQFF
TGTGCCAGCAGTAGTGACTATGAGCAGTTCTTC
>TRBJ2-5|-|TRBV11-3|-
CASSSRVSLDSQYF
TGTGCCAGCAGCTCGAGGGTCTCGCTTGATTCCCAGTACTTC
>TRBJ1-1|TRBD1|TRBV6-2/TRBV6-3|once
CASSSRDRGRDTEAFF
TGTGCCAGCAGTTCCAGGGACAGGGGACGGGACACTGAAGCTTTCTTT
>TRBJ2-7|TRBD2|TRBV7-2|-
CASSLDRLAGFHEQYF
TGTGCCAGCAGCTTAGATCGACTAGCGGGCTTCCACGAGCAGTACTTC
>TRBJ1-3|TRBD1|TRBV25-1|many
CASSEYRDSLGNTIYF
TGTGCCAGCAGTGAATATAGGGACAGCTTGGGAAACACCATATATTTT
>TRBJ1-2|-|TRBV20-1|-
CSASAQNYGYTF
TGCAGTGCTAGTGCGCAGAACTATGGCTACACCTTC
>TRBJ1-1|-|TRBV28|-
CASSLQVEAFF
TGTGCCAGCAGTTTACAGGTTGAAGCTTTCTTT
>TRBJ2-2|TRBD2|TRBV9|-
CASSVQGGRTGELFF
TGTGCCAGCAGCGTACAGGGAGGGAGGACCGGGGAGCTGTTTTTT
>TRBJ2-7|-|TRBV7-2|-
CASSLEVAQSYEQYF
TGTGCCAGCAGCTTAGAGGTAGCTCAATCCTACGAGCAGTACTTC
>TRBJ2-2|TRBD2|TRBV4-3|-
CASSQGVLAGDTGELFF
TGCGCCAGCAGCCAAGGCGTACTAGCGGGAGACACCGGGGAGCTGTTTTTT
>TRBJ1-5|-|TRBV5-6|-
CASSLVAGNGYQPQHF
TGTGCCAGCAGCTTGGTTGCGGGTAATGGGTATCAGCCCCAGCATTTT
>TRBJ2-7|-|TRBV28|-
CASSSRQTAEQYF
TGTGCCAGCAGCTCTAGACAGACGGCCGAGCAGTACTTC
>TRBJ1-5|-|TRBV5-4|-
CASSLRGHNQPQHF
TGTGCCAGCAGCTTGAGGGGCCACAATCAGCCCCAGCATTTT
>TRBJ1-2|-|TRBV3-1/TRBV3-2|-
CAVGRGSNGYTF
TGTGCCGTTGGCCGGGGGAGTAATGGCTACACCTTC
>TRBJ2-3|TRBD1|TRBV3-1/TRBV3-2|-
CASSRGKTGAGDTQYF
TGTGCCAGCAGCCGAGGGAAGACAGGGGCCGGGGATACGCAGTATTTT
>TRBJ1-2|TRBD1|TRBV19|-
CASSLPPGGGYGYTF
TGTGCCAGTAGTCTTCCGCCAGGGGGCGGCTATGGCTACACCTTC
>TRBJ2-3|TRBD2|TRBV5-6|-
CASSLRTSGRGTDTQYF
TGTGCCAGCAGCTTGCGGACTAGCGGGAGAGGCACAGATACGCAGTATTTT
>TRBJ1-1|-|TRBV30|-
CAWSEQRGNTEAFF
TGTGCCTGGAGCGAACAGCGGGGGAACACTGAAGCTTTCTTT
>TRBJ2-5|-|TRBV6-5|-
CASSYSELPGTQYF
TGTGCCAGCAGTTACTCGGAGCTCCCGGGGACCCAGTACTTC
>TRBJ1-2|-|TRBV28|-
CASRGTSGSYGYTF
TGTGCCAGCAGAGGGACTAGTGGGAGCTATGGCTACACCTTC
>TRBJ2-3|-|TRBV9|-
CASSVGGGINTDTQYF
TGTGCCAGCAGCGTAGGCGGCGGGATCAACACAGATACGCAGTATTTT
>TRBJ2-2|TRBD1|TRBV5-1|-
CASSLNSNRGHGELFF
TGCGCCAGCAGCCTTAACTCAAACAGGGGCCACGGGGAGCTGTTTTTT
>TRBJ2-5|TRBD2|TRBV19|-
CASAPGLAGGGETQYF
TGTGCCAGCGCCCCGGGACTAGCGGGAGGGGGAGAGACCCAGTACTTC
>TRBJ2-1|TRBD2|TRBV7-8|-
CASSLRREGYNEQFF
TGTGCCAGCAGCTTACGACGGGAGGGCTACAATGAGCAGTTCTTC
>TRBJ2-7|-|TRBV4-3|-
CASSPAAGSSYEQYF
TGCGCCAGCAGCCCAGCGGCTGGGAGCTCCTACGAGCAGTACTTC